Each of the 27 T cell receptor beta chains below was sequenced from the same sample in a study of vaccination and CD4 T cells after COVID-19. The time point: late sampling 161 to 241 days after vaccination in three convalescent patients. Treatment indicated: approximately nine-day PBMC culture with coronavirus spike peptide pools or control peptides (ViraFEST assay). What these receptors recognize is not known. Scientists ran DNA taken from cultured CD4+ T cells through the Oncomine TCR Beta short-read assay for sequencing. From the PCR reads, TCRdb called clonotypes with MiXCR, one entry per CDR3 protein. The repertoire has tens of thousands of distinct CDR3 sequences, approximately 30% of them found once; the top ten carry around 10%. The sequencing used CD4+ T cells from blood, cultured in vitro, collected about 7 months after SARS-CoV-2 vaccination. The receptors come from a human donor who had recovered from COVID-19.

This clonotype was counted only a few times. The V gene is TRBV19, the J gene TRBJ1-1, with TRBD1 matching 7 bases. This CDR3 region has 13 residues. J lost 10 bases, V lost 5 bases, and 10 bases had no gene match. Germline V lookup: CDR1 LNHDA, CDR2 SQIVND (reference sequence). The CDR3 DNA follows: TGTGCCAGTAGTCAAGACAGGGAGAAGGGAGCTTTCTTT. Protein product: CASSQDREKGAFF.

This chain connects TRBV6-2 or TRBV6-3 to TRBJ2-5; a weak D match, TRBD1 (6 bases). Germline CDR1 and CDR2: MNHEY and SVGEGT. Trimming took 3 bases from V and 5 from J, leaving 10 bases between them. This CDR3 region has 13 residues. The CDR3, as DNA: TGTGCCAGCAGTTATGGGGGCCGGGAGACCCAGTACTTC. It specifies CASSYGGRETQYF.

The V call is TRBV19, the J call TRBJ1-1, with 8 bases that match TRBD1. J lost 8 bases, V lost 6 bases, and 11 bases had no gene match. Per germline, CDR1 LNHDA and CDR2 SQIVND (reference sequence). This CDR3 spans 14 amino acids. The CDR3 here is CASRVGAGGTEAFF. The DNA for the CDR3 is TGTGCCAGTAGAGTGGGGGCAGGGGGCACCGAAGCTTTCTTT. The whole variable domain, remainder taken from reference TRBV19 and TRBJ1-1, is DGGITQSPKYLFRKEGQNVTLSCEQNLNHDAMYWYRQDPGQGLRLIYYSQIVNDFQKGDIAEGYSVSREKKESFPLTVTSAQKNPTAFYLCASRVGAGGTEAFFGQGTRLTVV.

A single count supports this clonotype. The chain combines TRBV7-9 with TRBJ2-1, with 7 bases that match TRBD1. Germline V gene data show CDR1 as SEHNR and CDR2 as FQNEAQ (reference sequence). Trimming at V came to 5 bases and at J to 2 bases, leaving 6 bases not matched to a gene. The CDR3 loop spans 15 amino acids. The CDR3 DNA is TGTGCCAGCAGCCCCGGGACAGTCCCCTACAATGAGCAGTTCTTC. It codes for CASSPGTVPYNEQFF.

This clonotype was counted only a few times. The chain joins TRBV20-1 to TRBJ2-3; TRBD2 matches at 7 bases. V shed 3 bases, J shed 2 bases, and the junction held 8 bases outside the gene matches. The CDR3 totals 15 residues. Per germline, CDR1 DFQATT and CDR2 SNEGSKA (reference sequence). The CDR3 loop reads CSARSSSGHTDTQYF. The CDR3, as DNA: TGCAGTGCTAGGTCGTCTAGCGGTCACACAGATACGCAGTATTTT.

This rearrangement joins TRBV20-1 to TRBJ2-1; 14 bases map to TRBD2. Per the germline V gene, CDR1 is DFQATT and CDR2 is SNEGSKA (reference sequence). CDR3 length equals 15 residues. V lost 6 bases and J lost 5; bases outside the gene matches: 6. In DNA, the CDR3 is TGCAGTGCCGCGAGGGGACTAGCGGGGGACAATGAGCAGTTCTTC. Translation: CSAARGLAGDNEQFF.

This chain connects TRBV10-3 to TRBJ1-2; D is perhaps TRBD1 (6 bases). This CDR3 has 13 amino acids. Per the germline V gene, CDR1 is ENHRY and CDR2 is SYGVKD. The V and J ends lost 5 bases and 4 bases respectively, with 11 bases between them. CDR3 residues: CAISSTTGYGYTF. The CDR3 DNA follows: TGTGCCATCAGTTCAACGACAGGCTATGGCTACACCTTC.

This clonotype occurred a few times. The germline gene is not matched at one end of the junction; a read error may be the cause. This chain uses TRBV2 with TRBJ1-2; no definite D call. The CDR3 is 10 amino acids. Germline CDR1 reads SNHLY; CDR2 reads FYNNEI. Written as DNA, the CDR3 is TGTGCCAGCGGTGAATATGGCTACACCTTC. This encodes CASGEYGYTF.

This clonotype was observed a handful of times. The chain links TRBV20-1 to TRBJ2-1, with D perhaps TRBD2 (6 bases). In germline, CDR1 is DFQATT, CDR2 SNEGSKA (reference sequence). Trimming cost V 1 base and J 0 bases, with 13 bases left between them. The CDR3 loop spans 16 amino acids. The CDR3 DNA follows: TGCAGTGCTAGAGTAGGGACTTCGAGCTCCTACAATGAGCAGTTCTTC. It encodes CSARVGTSSSYNEQFF.

CDR3: CASSEALLNTEAFF. DNA for the CDR3: TGTGCCAGCAGTGAAGCCCTCCTGAACACTGAAGCTTTCTTT. The chain links TRBV2 to TRBJ1-1, with D hard to call. Germline-derived CDR1 and CDR2 are SNHLY and FYNNEI. Between the trimmed V and J ends, which lost 0 bases and 0 bases, there was a span of 5 bases. The CDR3 extends over 14 amino acids.

This sequence joins TRBV20-1 and TRBJ1-1; TRBD1 might be the D (5 bases). Germline CDR1 is DFQATT and CDR2 is SNEGSKA (reference sequence). V lost 3 bases to trimming and J lost 10 bases, with 21 bases between them. The CDR3 has 14 residues. CDR3 loop: CSARYPLGRRGAFF. The CDR3 DNA follows: TGCAGTGCTAGGTACCCTCTGGGGCGACGCGGAGCTTTCTTT.

This clonotype showed up just a few times. The rearrangement uses TRBV6-5 and TRBJ1-5; D unclear. CDR3 length: 16 amino acids. Trimming cost V 3 bases and J 0 bases, with 12 bases left between them. The germline CDR1 and CDR2 sequences are MNHEY and SVGAGI. The CDR3 loop reads CASSYSRGDSNQPQHF. The CDR3 DNA reads as TGTGCCAGCAGTTATTCGCGTGGGGATAGCAATCAGCCCCAGCATTTT.

The gene calls are TRBV11-3 and TRBJ2-5; a possible D gene is TRBD1 (6 bases). The CDR3 runs to 13 residues. From germline, CDR1 is SGHNT and CDR2 YENEEA. Trimming took off 3 bases at V and 5 bases at J, with 10 bases between the two ends. The CDR3 is CASSFMRGETQYF. CDR3 bases: TGTGCCAGCAGCTTTATGAGGGGGGAGACCCAGTACTTC.

By share of the sample, this clonotype is medium-sized. In DNA form, the CDR3 reads TGTGCCAGCAGCTTAGTGGGACTAGCGAACTACGAGCAGTACTTC. It codes for CASSLVGLANYEQYF. V usage is TRBV7-2 and J usage is TRBJ2-7; TRBD2 aligns across 10 bases. V trimming: 1 base; J trimming: 3 bases; junction bases outside the gene matches: 3. From germline, CDR1 is SGHTA and CDR2 FQGNSA. The CDR3 is made up of 15 amino acids.

This clonotype was detected a few times. The rearrangement joins TRBV20-1 to TRBJ2-5; perhaps TRBD2 as D (7 bases). Looked up from germline, CDR1 is DFQATT and CDR2 is SNEGSKA (reference sequence). The CDR3 length is 15 residues. With 0 bases removed from V and 0 bases from J, the gap between germline ends came to 11 bases. CDR3 in DNA: TGCAGTGCTAGAGAGGGGGGGCGAGACCAAGAGACCCAGTACTTC. This gives the protein CSAREGGRDQETQYF.

This rearrangement joins TRBV19 to TRBJ1-5; 7 bases agree with TRBD1. The CDR3 extends over 15 amino acids. Germline lookup yields CDR1 LNHDA and CDR2 SQIVND (reference sequence). Trimming took 6 bases from V and 4 from J; bases not matched to a gene: 9. The DNA for the CDR3 is TGTGCCAGTAGCCGAGACAGGGCCTTTAATCAGCCCCAGCATTTT. Its translation is CASSRDRAFNQPQHF.

The rearrangement links TRBV6-2 or TRBV6-3 to TRBJ2-1; the match to TRBD2 covers 13 bases. Germline V gene lookup returns CDR1 MNHEY and CDR2 SVGEGT. V was clipped by 1 base and J by 12 bases; unmatched bases: 12. The CDR3 totals 17 residues. The DNA for the CDR3 is TGTGCCAGCAGTTACTTCGGACTAGCGGGGGCATTCTATGCGCAGTTCTTC. It translates to CASSYFGLAGAFYAQFF.

The rearrangement links TRBV7-2 to TRBJ1-5; D unresolved. With 2 bases removed from V and 5 bases from J, the gap between germline ends came to 10 bases. The CDR3 sequence is 14 residues long. Germline V gene sequence: CDR1 SGHTA, CDR2 FQGNSA. This CDR3 reads CASSLIWGDQPQHF. CDR3 nucleotide sequence: TGTGCCAGCAGCTTAATTTGGGGTGATCAGCCCCAGCATTTT.

This clonotype has only a few counts. The gene calls are TRBV19 and TRBJ1-1; D is perhaps TRBD1 (6 bases). This CDR3 has 14 amino acids. V lost 6 bases, J lost 4 bases, and 15 bases lay in between. Germline V gene lookup returns CDR1 LNHDA and CDR2 SQIVND (reference sequence). The CDR3: CASSLTGGGTEAFF. The CDR3 DNA reads as TGTGCCAGTAGCCTGACAGGAGGGGGCACTGAAGCTTTCTTT. The full variable domain, in which reference TRBV19 and TRBJ1-1 provide the parts outside the CDR3, is DGGITQSPKYLFRKEGQNVTLSCEQNLNHDAMYWYRQDPGQGLRLIYYSQIVNDFQKGDIAEGYSVSREKKESFPLTVTSAQKNPTAFYLCASSLTGGGTEAFFGQGTRLTVV.

V is TRBV24-1 and J is TRBJ1-5, with 9 bases matching TRBD1. The CDR3 has 16 residues. The germline CDR1 and CDR2 sequences are KGHDR and SFDVKD. Trimming removed 4 bases from V and 3 bases from J; junction bases left unmatched: 6. For the CDR3, the DNA is TGTGCCACCAGTGACCGAACAGGGGGCAACAATCAGCCCCAGCATTTT. It codes for CATSDRTGGNNQPQHF.

This clonotype was found a few times. This chain links TRBV7-9 with TRBJ2-2; no firm D call. Germline loops: CDR1 SEHNR, CDR2 FQNEAQ (reference sequence). V lost 0 bases and J lost 2, with 7 bases in between. The CDR3 runs 15 residues. The CDR3 here is CASSLAAQNTGELFF. As DNA, the CDR3 is TGTGCCAGCAGCTTAGCGGCCCAAAACACCGGGGAGCTGTTTTTT.

This clonotype was detected once. The V and J genes are TRBV28 and TRBJ1-2, with D maybe TRBD1 (5 bases). With 6 bases removed from V and 2 bases from J, the gap between germline ends came to 13 bases. In germline, CDR1 is MDHEN, CDR2 SYDVKM. The CDR3 contains 14 residues. This CDR3 reads CASRSREGNYGYTF. CDR3 DNA sequence: TGTGCCAGCAGATCCAGGGAAGGGAACTATGGCTACACCTTC.

Concerning this clonotype itself: Germline and junction disagree at one end, which may indicate a read error. This chain links TRBV6-1 with TRBJ2-2; D perhaps matches TRBD2 (6 bases). Per germline, CDR1 MNHNS and CDR2 SASEGT. This CDR3 comprises 11 residues. CDR3 bases: TGTGCCACTGCTGTGGGCGGGGAGCCGTTTTTT. This encodes CATAVGGEPFF.

This clonotype appeared a few times. This chain uses TRBV20-1 with TRBJ2-3; D remains ambiguous. Germline V gene sequence: CDR1 DFQATT, CDR2 SNEGSKA (reference sequence). The CDR3 sequence is 16 residues long. V lost 0 bases and J 0 bases, leaving 13 bases between the germline ends. CDR3 residues: CSARDRRSSSTDTQYF. The CDR3 DNA is TGCAGTGCTAGAGATCGTCGAAGCTCTAGCACAGATACGCAGTATTTT.

There are a few counts of this clonotype. The chain recombines TRBV6-1 with TRBJ1-1; possibly TRBD1 for D (6 bases). V shed 7 bases and J shed 1 base, with 10 bases lying between them. The CDR3 runs 13 residues. The germline gives CDR1 MNHNS, CDR2 SASEGT. CDR3 in amino acids: CASNMDRNTEAFF. In DNA, the CDR3 is TGTGCCAGCAATATGGACAGGAACACTGAAGCTTTCTTT.

V is TRBV6-2 or TRBV6-3 and J is TRBJ1-2, with D perhaps matching TRBD1 (5 bases). The CDR3 is made up of 11 amino acids. The V end was cut by 8 bases, the J end by 4 bases, with 8 bases between. Germline assignment: CDR1 MNHEY and CDR2 SVGEGT. CDR3 in amino acids: CASGRGYGYTF. The CDR3 DNA is TGTGCCAGCGGGAGGGGCTATGGCTACACCTTC.

This clonotype has more than one count but fewer than ten. This chain uses TRBV4-1 with TRBJ1-1; D might be TRBD1 (6 bases). This CDR3 comprises 16 residues. Germline loops: CDR1 MGHRA, CDR2 YSYEKL. Trimming took 2 bases from V and 5 from J, leaving 18 bases between them. Written as DNA, the CDR3 is TGCGCCAGCAGCCAAATGTCCTGGACAGTCAGTACTGAAGCTTTCTTT. Translated: CASSQMSWTVSTEAFF.